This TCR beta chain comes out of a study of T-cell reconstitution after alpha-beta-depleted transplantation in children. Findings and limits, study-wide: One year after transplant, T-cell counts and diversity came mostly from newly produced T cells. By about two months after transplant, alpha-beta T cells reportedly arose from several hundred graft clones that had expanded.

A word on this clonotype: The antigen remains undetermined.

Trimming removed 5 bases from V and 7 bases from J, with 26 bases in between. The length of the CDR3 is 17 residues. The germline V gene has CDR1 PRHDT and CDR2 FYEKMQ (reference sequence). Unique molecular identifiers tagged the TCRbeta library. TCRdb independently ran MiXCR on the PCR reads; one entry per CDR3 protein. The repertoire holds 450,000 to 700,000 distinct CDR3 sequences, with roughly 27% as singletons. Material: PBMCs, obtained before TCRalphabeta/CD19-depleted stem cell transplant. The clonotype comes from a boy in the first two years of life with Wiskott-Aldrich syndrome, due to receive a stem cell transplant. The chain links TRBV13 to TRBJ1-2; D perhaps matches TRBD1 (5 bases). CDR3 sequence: CASSASGLSAGRGGYTF. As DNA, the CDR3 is TGTGCCAGCAGCGCTTCCGGCCTTTCGGCAGGGAGAGGTGGCTACACCTTC.